A single sample gave rise to the 19 T cell receptor beta chains below, sequenced in a study of cytomegalovirus exposure and HLA in healthy donors. Primers included in the PCR were 60 Vbeta and 13 Jbeta primers. Sequencing was performed with immunoSEQ multiplex PCR; in TCRdb, only in-frame clones are kept and a portion is missing. The sample records approximately 150,000 clones, about four fifths being singletons. Sequencing was performed on PBMCs. These receptors originate from a woman aged 25 to 39 in good health and CMV-seropositive.

The chain employs TRBV5-1 and TRBJ1-1; no definite D call. The germline V gene encodes CDR1 SGHRS and CDR2 YFSETQ. The CDR3 spans 14 residues. V lost 1 base and J 5 bases, leaving 12 bases between the germline ends. The CDR3 region has the DNA TGCGCCAGCAGCTTGTCCGGGGAGGAGACTGAAGCTTTCTTT. As protein: CASSLSGEETEAFF.

The J gene is TRBJ1-5, the V gene TRBV12-2. TRBV12-2 is a known pseudogene. The length of the CDR3 is 17 residues. DNA of the CDR3: TGTGCAAGTCGCTTAGCGCAGGAGGGCGGGAAGAATCAGCCCCAGCATTTT. It codes for CASRLAQEGGKNQPQHF.

The chain employs TRBV9 and TRBJ2-1; 10 bases are shared with TRBD1. Germline-derived CDR1 and CDR2 are SGDLS and YYNGEE. Trimming cost V 5 bases and J 3 bases; bases outside gene matches: 5. The CDR3 sequence is 15 residues long. The CDR3 DNA follows: TGTGCCAGCAGAGCGACAGGGGGCCTCTACAATGAGCAGTTCTTC. Amino acid sequence: CASRATGGLYNEQFF. Using reference TRBV9 and TRBJ2-1 for the parts outside the CDR3, the full variable domain is DSGVTQTPKHLITATGQRVTLRCSPRSGDLSVYWYQQSLDQGLQFLIQYYNGEERAKGNILERFSAQQFPDLHSELNLSSLELGDSALYFCASRATGGLYNEQFFGPGTRLTVL.

The chain links TRBV6-1 to TRBJ2-2; 8 bases line up with TRBD2. V shed 6 bases, J shed 3 bases, and the junction held 6 bases outside the gene matches. This CDR3 is built from 15 residues. Looked up from germline, CDR1 is MNHNS and CDR2 is SASEGT. The CDR3 nucleotides are TGTGCCAGCAGCAAAATCGGGGGGGACACCGGGGAGCTGTTTTTT. This translates into CASSKIGGDTGELFF.

The J gene is TRBJ2-1, the V gene TRBV18; 8 nucleotides line up with TRBD2. Germline values: CDR1 KGHSH, CDR2 LQKENI. The V and J ends lost 4 bases and 2 bases, in that order; junction bases with no gene match: 4. This CDR3 has 15 amino acids. The CDR3 loop is CASSQRGGPYNEQFF. In nucleotides, the CDR3 is TGTGCCAGCTCACAACGGGGGGGCCCCTACAATGAGCAGTTCTTC.

The chain has TRBV5-4 and TRBJ2-7, with D perhaps TRBD1 (6 bases). Germline V gives CDR1 SGHNT, CDR2 YYREEE (reference sequence). This CDR3 is built from 16 residues. V was pared by 5 bases and J by 3 bases, with 21 bases between. The CDR3 region has the DNA TGTGCCAGCAGTTTGAATCTAGGACAGTCGTACTACGAGCAGTACTTC. This sequence encodes CASSLNLGQSYYEQYF.

This chain links TRBV6-5 with TRBJ1-2; 8 positions match TRBD1. Trimming at V came to 5 bases and at J to 5 bases, leaving 4 bases not matched to a gene. The CDR3 runs 13 residues. The V gene's germline CDR1 is MNHEY and CDR2 SVGAGI. CDR3 DNA sequence: TGTGCCAGCAGTGCCAACAGGGGGTATGGCTACACCTTC. It specifies CASSANRGYGYTF.

V usage is TRBV6-6 and J usage is TRBJ1-1, with TRBD1 identical over 8 bases. This CDR3 has 12 amino acids. Germline values: CDR1 MNHNY, CDR2 SVGAGI (reference sequence). V shed 6 bases, J shed 10 bases, and the junction held 7 bases outside the gene matches. Here the CDR3 reads CASSRAQGGAFF. CDR3 nucleotide sequence: TGTGCCAGCAGCCGAGCACAGGGGGGAGCTTTCTTT.

For the CDR3, the DNA is TGTGCCAGCAGCTTAGAAGGACTAGCGGGGGGGCAAGGAGATACGCAGTATTTT. Its protein is CASSLEGLAGGQGDTQYF. The rearrangement uses TRBV7-6 and TRBJ2-3; TRBD2 agrees at 15 bases. The CDR3 covers 18 residues. The germline V gene has CDR1 SGHVS and CDR2 FNYEAQ. Germline trimming cut 1 base from V and 5 bases from J; bases unmatched to any gene: 7.

The chain carries TRBV11-2 and TRBJ2-7, with TRBD1 matching 8 bases. The ends lost 6 bases at V and 3 bases at J; junction bases unmatched: 10. The length of the CDR3 is 15 residues. In germline, CDR1 is SGHAT, CDR2 FQNNGV. CDR3 residues: CASRRPGQESYEQYF. CDR3 in DNA: TGTGCCAGCAGAAGACCGGGACAGGAAAGCTACGAGCAGTACTTC.

V and J are TRBV4-1 and TRBJ1-5; D remains unclear. The germline V and J ends were trimmed by 4 bases and 11 bases, with 12 bases remaining between them. This CDR3 is built from 12 residues. Germline lookup yields CDR1 MGHRA and CDR2 YSYEKL. In DNA form, the CDR3 reads TGCGCCAGCAGCCCGTTGGAGGTTGCCCAGCATTTT. It yields the protein CASSPLEVAQHF.

The chain has TRBV6-6 and TRBJ2-1; 9 nucleotides align to TRBD1. There are 15 residues in the CDR3. Germline trimming cut 4 bases from V and 4 bases from J; bases unmatched to any gene: 5. Germline loops: CDR1 MNHNY, CDR2 SVGAGI (reference sequence). CDR3 in DNA: TGTGCCAGCAGTTTCGGGACAGGGCAGTACAATGAGCAGTTCTTC. Protein sequence: CASSFGTGQYNEQFF.

In this sample, this clone turned up once. This chain links TRBV6-5 with TRBJ2-7; D is possibly TRBD2 (6 bases). This CDR3 spans 16 amino acids. Deletions cut 0 bases from V and 3 bases from J, with 15 bases between. From germline, CDR1 is MNHEY and CDR2 SVGAGI. CDR3 sequence (DNA): TGTGCCAGCAGTTACTCCAACGGGGAGGTTGGCTACGAGCAGTACTTC. Its protein is CASSYSNGEVGYEQYF.

CDR3 sequence reads: CASSLSGGLYNSPLHF. The CDR3 bases are TGTGCCAGCAGTTTATCGGGGGGACTGTATAATTCACCCCTCCACTTT. The rearrangement links TRBV27 to TRBJ1-6; TRBD1 might be the D (5 bases). The V end lost 0 bases, the J end lost 4 bases, and 10 bases lay between the germline ends. The CDR3 consists of 16 residues. Germline CDR1 is MNHEY and CDR2 is SMNVEV (reference sequence).

The chain uses TRBV5-6 and TRBJ1-1, with TRBD1 as a possible D gene (5 bases). Germline-derived CDR1 and CDR2 are SGHDT and YYEEEE. CDR3 length: 13 amino acids. Trimming shortened V by 3 bases and J by 3 bases, and 9 bases separated the two germline ends. As DNA, the CDR3 is TGTGCCAGCAGCTATATCAGGGACACTGAAGCTTTCTTT. This translates into CASSYIRDTEAFF.

In this sample, this clone turned up a few times. The chain has TRBV5-1 and TRBJ2-1, with D tentatively TRBD2 (5 bases). This CDR3 is 12 amino acids long. V dropped 3 bases and J dropped 10 bases, with 11 bases sitting between them. Germline V lookup: CDR1 SGHRS, CDR2 YFSETQ. This CDR3 is CASSWSQREQFF. In DNA form, the CDR3 reads TGCGCCAGCAGCTGGTCCCAGCGGGAGCAGTTCTTC.

This chain links TRBV7-2 with TRBJ1-2; possibly TRBD1 for D (5 bases). This CDR3 has 13 residues. CDR1 and CDR2 (germline): SGHTA, FQGNSA. Trimming shortened V by 3 bases and J by 6 bases, and 11 bases separated the two germline ends. DNA for the CDR3: TGTGCCAGCAGCTTTTCAGGGATAGATGGCTACACCTTC. It translates to CASSFSGIDGYTF.

The rearrangement joins TRBV4-3 to TRBJ2-7, with unresolved D. The CDR3 extends over 15 amino acids. The V gene's germline CDR1 is LGHNA and CDR2 YSLEER. Trimming took 1 base from V and 3 from J, leaving 13 bases between them. Written as DNA, the CDR3 is TGCGCCAGCAGCCAAGTTGGGCTACCAGACTACGAGCAGTACTTC. Amino acid sequence: CASSQVGLPDYEQYF.

There are a few counts of this clone. This rearrangement joins TRBV2 to TRBJ2-5; 8 bases agree with TRBD2. V shed 8 bases, J shed 1 base, and the junction held 3 bases outside the gene matches. The germline V gene has CDR1 SNHLY and CDR2 FYNNEI. The CDR3 runs to 13 residues. The CDR3 DNA reads as TGTGCCAGCGTAGCGGGGTTCCAAGAGACCCAGTACTTC. The encoded protein is CASVAGFQETQYF.